In its sample, the clone carrying this T cell receptor (beta chain) was seen once. Its antigen remains unidentified. The sample originates from a study of shared clonotypes between healthy human individuals. Overall study: Researchers assigned three CD4 naive, three CD4 memory, two CD8 naive and one CD8 memory plate to each donor.

Here immunoSEQ multiplex PCR was the method, and the copy in TCRdb shows in-frame clones only, minus some. The repertoire consists of 2 million to 2.5 million clones, with 90% to 95% occurring once and the leading ten covering 0.36%. Germline V gene lookup returns CDR1 SGHVS and CDR2 FNYEAQ. CDR3 length equals 18 residues. V shed 5 bases, J shed 0 bases, and the junction held 9 bases outside the gene matches. Study-wide findings and caveats: Despite large depth, sorted-subset datasets appeared incompletely sequenced.

This TCR came from a young man in good health. Some clones in this sample may be carry-over from other donors' samples. This rearrangement joins TRBV7-6 to TRBJ2-6; 8 bases are shared with TRBD1. The sequenced sample was naive CD4+ T cells from PBMCs. Regarding subset: CD45RA+ positively selected. This chain's CDR3 is CASSTGTGRLSGANVLTF. In DNA, the CDR3 is TGTGCCAGCAGCACCGGGACAGGTCGACTCTCTGGGGCCAACGTCCTGACTTTC.